These 14 T cell receptor beta chains originate from one sample sequenced in a study of patients and donors after allogeneic stem cell transplantation. TCRdb redid the calling of the RT-PCR reads with MiXCR, one entry per CDR3 protein. The profile shows about 960,000 distinct CDR3 sequences, more than 15% of them singletons. Sequencing was performed on blood, either unsorted or a sorted T cell fraction (not recorded which). These TCRs come from a human donor who was either an allogeneic HSCT recipient or a stem cell or donor lymphocyte infusion donor (not recorded which). It is not recorded whose cells these are; they may come from a transplant donor.

The table lists this clonotype with a few counts. The chain combines TRBV30 with TRBJ2-1, with D perhaps matching TRBD1 or TRBD2 (5 bases each). Germline V gene lookup returns CDR1 GTSNPN and CDR2 SVGIG (reference sequence). Trimming removed 0 bases from V and 1 base from J, with 10 bases in between. This CDR3 spans 15 amino acids. The CDR3 DNA sequence: TGTGCCTGGAGTGTAGGGGCGGGTTCCTACAATGAGCAGTTCTTC. The encoded protein is CAWSVGAGSYNEQFF.

The chain is built from TRBV7-3 and TRBJ1-6, with D uncertain. Trimming cost V 5 bases and J 7 bases, with 9 bases left between them. The CDR3 contains 13 residues. Per the germline V gene, CDR1 is SGHTA and CDR2 is FQGTGA. CDR3 protein: CASSHGVNSPLHF. The CDR3 DNA follows: TGTGCCAGCAGCCATGGGGTGAATTCACCCCTCCACTTT.

This clonotype was recorded once. The chain joins TRBV27 to TRBJ2-1, with 11 bases aligning to TRBD2. Germline V lookup: CDR1 MNHEY, CDR2 SMNVEV (reference sequence). The V and J ends lost 0 bases and 1 base, in that order; junction bases with no gene match: 2. The CDR3 totals 17 residues. Here the CDR3 DNA reads TGTGCCAGCAGTTTATCGACTAGCGGGAAATCCTACAATGAGCAGTTCTTC. Its protein is CASSLSTSGKSYNEQFF.

V gene TRBV12-5 combines with J gene TRBJ2-3, with D tentatively TRBD2 (5 bases). Germline CDR1 is LGHNT and CDR2 is FRNRAP. CDR3 length: 14 amino acids. The ends were cut back, 2 bases at V and 4 bases at J, with 10 bases in the middle. The CDR3 region has the DNA TGTGCTAGTGGTTTGTTGTCTAGCCCAGATACGCAGTATTTT. Protein sequence: CASGLLSSPDTQYF.

J is TRBJ2-7 and V is TRBV18; D ambiguous. This CDR3 region has 14 residues. CDR1 is KGHSH and CDR2 is LQKENI in the germline V gene. V lost 2 bases and J 0 bases, leaving 8 bases between the germline ends. The CDR3 DNA sequence: TGTGCCAGCTCACCAGACCAAAGCTCCTACGAGCAGTACTTC. Protein product: CASSPDQSSYEQYF.

This clonotype was seen repeatedly, ten times or more. The chain employs TRBV12-5 and TRBJ2-2; D call uncertain. The V gene lost 1 base and the J gene lost 9 bases, with 9 bases spanning the gap. The CDR3 length is 13 residues. From germline, CDR1 is LGHNT and CDR2 FRNRAP. CDR3 loop: CASGLGYNRELFF. As DNA, the CDR3 is TGTGCTAGTGGTTTGGGGTACAACAGGGAGCTGTTTTTT.

This clonotype was counted a few times. V gene TRBV20-1 combines with J gene TRBJ1-4, with D possibly TRBD1 on 6 matching bases. CDR3 length equals 13 residues. With 1 base removed from V and 8 bases from J, the gap between germline ends came to 11 bases. Germline V CDR1 and CDR2: DFQATT, SNEGSKA (reference sequence). The CDR3 here is CSARGAGVEKLFF. The CDR3 bases are TGCAGTGCTAGAGGGGCAGGGGTCGAAAAACTGTTTTTT.

Here the CDR3 reads CASSQDRGAPYEQYF. CDR3 in DNA: TGTGCCAGCAGCCAAGATCGGGGGGCGCCCTACGAGCAGTACTTC. The chain is built from TRBV4-2 and TRBJ2-7; D is possibly TRBD2 (7 bases). The CDR3 is made up of 15 amino acids. Trimming removed 0 bases at V and 2 bases at J, with 11 bases between. Germline CDR1 is LGHNA and CDR2 is YNFKEQ.

The chain employs TRBV7-3 and TRBJ2-5; 9 nucleotides match TRBD1. CDR1 and CDR2 (germline): SGHTA, FQGTGA. This CDR3 comprises 15 residues. Unmatched junction bases numbered 7, after V lost 5 bases and J lost 3 bases. Here the CDR3 reads CASSTGTGWEETQYF. The CDR3 nucleotides are TGTGCCAGCAGCACCGGGACAGGGTGGGAAGAGACCCAGTACTTC. Variable domain in full (rest from reference TRBV7-3 and TRBJ2-5): GAGVSQTPSNKVTEKGKYVELRCDPISGHTALYWYRQSLGQGPEFLIYFQGTGAADDSGLPNDRFFAVRPEGSVSTLKIQRTERGDSAVYLCASSTGTGWEETQYFGPGTRLLVL.

The V call is TRBV12-3 or TRBV12-4, the J call TRBJ2-7, with D perhaps TRBD1 (6 bases). This CDR3 comprises 14 residues. Trimming took off 8 bases at V and 5 bases at J, with 19 bases between the two ends. The CDR3 is CASAKDSSRNEQYF. The CDR3 DNA is TGTGCCAGCGCAAAGGACAGCTCTAGGAACGAGCAGTACTTC.

The gene calls are TRBV3-1 and TRBJ2-5; D is uncertain. Trimming took off 10 bases at V and 7 bases at J, with 13 bases between the two ends. The CDR3 has 11 residues. Germline V gene sequence: CDR1 LGHDT, CDR2 YNNKEL (reference sequence). CDR3 residues: CATRARGTQYF. CDR3 nucleotide sequence: TGTGCCACCCGAGCCCGTGGGACCCAGTACTTC.

The V call is TRBV9, the J call TRBJ2-2; D is ambiguous. The CDR3 covers 17 residues. The ends were cut back, 1 base at V and 0 bases at J, with 13 bases in the middle. CDR1 and CDR2 from the germline V gene are SGDLS and YYNGEE. The CDR3 loop reads CASSVSPGTANTGELFF. The DNA of the CDR3 is TGTGCCAGCAGCGTATCACCCGGAACCGCGAACACCGGGGAGCTGTTTTTT.

This clonotype was observed many times. The rearrangement uses TRBV10-3 and TRBJ2-7; possibly TRBD1 for D (5 bases). The germline V and J ends were trimmed by 3 bases and 6 bases, with 15 bases remaining between them. Looked up from germline, CDR1 is ENHRY and CDR2 is SYGVKD. This CDR3 contains 14 residues. The CDR3 is CAISDYQGEAEQYF. CDR3 coding DNA: TGTGCCATCAGTGACTATCAGGGTGAGGCCGAGCAGTACTTC.

This clonotype was recorded a few times. The chain couples TRBV6-2 or TRBV6-3 to TRBJ1-5; D not resolved. CDR1 is MNHEY, CDR2 SVGEGT, per germline. Trimming pared 0 bases from V and 3 bases from J, leaving 6 bases between. The CDR3 length is 14 residues. The CDR3 DNA reads TGTGCCAGCAGTTACTCAGGACCCAATCAGCCCCAGCATTTT. The encoded protein is CASSYSGPNQPQHF.